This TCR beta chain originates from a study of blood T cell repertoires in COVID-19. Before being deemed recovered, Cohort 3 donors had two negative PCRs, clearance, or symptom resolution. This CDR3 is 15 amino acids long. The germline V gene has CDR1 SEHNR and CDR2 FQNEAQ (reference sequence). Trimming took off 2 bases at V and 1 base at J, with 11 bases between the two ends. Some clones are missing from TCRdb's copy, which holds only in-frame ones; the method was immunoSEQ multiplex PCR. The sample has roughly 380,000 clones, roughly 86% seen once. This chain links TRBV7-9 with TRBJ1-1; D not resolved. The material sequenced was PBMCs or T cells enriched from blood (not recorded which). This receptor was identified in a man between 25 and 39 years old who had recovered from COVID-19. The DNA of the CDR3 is TGTGCCAGCAGCTTAACGGCAGGTACGAACACTGAAGCTTTCTTT. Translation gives CASSLTAGTNTEAFF.